Below, 17 T cell receptor beta chains from the same sample are listed, as sequenced in a study of memory CD4+ T cells and cytomegalovirus serostatus. Produced via immunoSEQ multiplex PCR; TCRdb's table is partial and in-frame only. This sample has about 82,000 clones; around 80% occur once, and the top ten carry around 0.75%. The sort gate was single viable CD3+CD4+CD8-CD45RO+ cells for memory CD4+ T cells. The sequenced sample was memory CD4+ T cells from blood. These receptors originate from an adult in good health and CMV-seronegative.

The V gene is TRBV18, the J gene TRBJ1-5, with TRBD1 identical over 9 bases. V was pared by 3 bases and J by 4 bases, with 4 bases of the junction left unmatched. CDR3 length: 15 amino acids. Germline V gene sequence: CDR1 KGHSH, CDR2 LQKENI. The CDR3 here is CASSPTGGRNQPQHF. CDR3 sequence (DNA): TGTGCCAGCTCACCCACAGGGGGCAGAAATCAGCCCCAGCATTTT.

The V and J genes are TRBV7-9 and TRBJ2-5; a weak D match, TRBD1 (5 bases). CDR1 is SEHNR, CDR2 FQNEAQ, per germline (reference sequence). This CDR3 is built from 14 residues. V was trimmed by 2 bases and J by 5 bases, leaving 12 bases between them. CDR3 nucleotide sequence: TGTGCCAGCAGCTTAAGGGTTGGGGCGGAGACCCAGTACTTC. It translates to CASSLRVGAETQYF.

This rearrangement joins TRBV5-1 to TRBJ2-2; D is unresolved. There are 15 residues in the CDR3. Trimming stripped 0 bases from V and 6 bases from J, with 12 bases between. Germline V gene data show CDR1 as SGHRS and CDR2 as YFSETQ. CDR3 loop: CASSLGTSVPGELFF. The DNA for the CDR3 is TGCGCCAGCAGCTTGGGCACAAGCGTTCCCGGGGAGCTGTTTTTT.

The V and J genes are TRBV2 and TRBJ1-2; TRBD1 aligns across 7 bases. CDR3 length: 14 amino acids. CDR1 SNHLY and CDR2 FYNNEI come from the germline V gene. Trimming took 4 bases from V and 4 from J; bases not matched to a gene: 6. CDR3 nucleotides: TGTGCCAGCAGTGGACAGGGCAGCCTCTATGGCTACACCTTC. Translating it yields CASSGQGSLYGYTF.

J is TRBJ2-1 and V is TRBV2; D is possibly TRBD2 (5 bases). The CDR3 runs to 14 residues. Trimming cost V 5 bases and J 6 bases, with 14 bases left between them. Looked up from germline, CDR1 is SNHLY and CDR2 is FYNNEI. CDR3 loop: CASSPLSEGNEQFF. CDR3 coding DNA: TGTGCCAGCAGTCCCCTTAGCGAGGGCAATGAGCAGTTCTTC. Combining the CDR3 with reference TRBV2 and TRBJ2-1 gives the whole variable domain EPEVTQTPSHQVTQMGQEVILRCVPISNHLYFYWYRQILGQKVEFLVSFYNNEISEKSEIFDDQFSVERPDGSNFTLKIRSTKLEDSAMYFCASSPLSEGNEQFFGPGTRLTVL.

This clone has only a few counts. The chain joins TRBV5-6 to TRBJ2-7; D perhaps matches TRBD2 (6 bases). Per germline, CDR1 SGHDT and CDR2 YYEEEE. V lost 5 bases and J 2 bases, leaving 14 bases between the germline ends. The CDR3 consists of 14 residues. CDR3 sequence reads: CASSAGPGAYEQYF. CDR3 nucleotide sequence: TGTGCCAGCAGTGCAGGGCCGGGGGCCTACGAGCAGTACTTC.

CDR3 sequence (DNA): TGTGCCAGCTCTCTTTATAGACTACGGAGAATTACTAACTATGGCTACACCTTC. Translation: CASSLYRLRRITNYGYTF. The chain employs TRBV18 and TRBJ1-2, with D hard to call. V lost 6 bases and J 0 bases, leaving 23 bases between the germline ends. The CDR3 extends over 18 amino acids. Germline V gene lookup returns CDR1 KGHSH and CDR2 LQKENI.

The chain joins TRBV5-1 to TRBJ2-1; D possibly matches TRBD1 or TRBD2 (5 bases each). V lost 4 bases and J lost 5, with 10 bases in between. Germline V lookup: CDR1 SGHRS, CDR2 YFSETQ. The CDR3 spans 13 residues. This CDR3 reads CASSTGTNNEQFF. The DNA of the CDR3 is TGCGCCAGCAGCACCGGGACCAACAATGAGCAGTTCTTC.

The V gene is TRBV11-2, the J gene TRBJ2-1, with no clear D. With 3 bases removed from V and 10 bases from J, the gap between germline ends came to 13 bases. Per the germline V gene, CDR1 is SGHAT and CDR2 is FQNNGV. This CDR3 is built from 13 residues. The CDR3 protein is CASSLNSVGEQFF. The DNA of the CDR3 is TGTGCCAGCAGCTTGAATTCGGTAGGAGAGCAGTTCTTC.

This clone was detected a few times. The chain is built from TRBV9 and TRBJ2-3; tentative D call: TRBD1 (5 bases). CDR3 length: 15 residues. Per germline, CDR1 SGDLS and CDR2 YYNGEE. Deletions cut 0 bases from V and 3 bases from J, with 11 bases between. CDR3 sequence (DNA): TGTGCCAGCAGCGTAGCTGGACATGGAACAGATACGCAGTATTTT. Its protein product is CASSVAGHGTDTQYF.

The chain employs TRBV19 and TRBJ1-4; D might be TRBD1 (6 bases). CDR1 and CDR2 from the germline V gene are LNHDA and SQIVND (reference sequence). V dropped 11 bases and J dropped 4 bases, with 14 bases sitting between them. CDR3 length equals 13 residues. CDR3 bases: TGTGCCGCGGGGGGCGCGTTTAATGAAAAACTGTTTTTT. The encoded protein is CAAGGAFNEKLFF.

V gene TRBV5-1 combines with J gene TRBJ2-5; the D call may be TRBD1 or TRBD2 (5 bases each). This CDR3 has 15 amino acids. The germline V gene has CDR1 SGHRS and CDR2 YFSETQ. V lost 4 bases and J lost 3, with 16 bases in between. CDR3 amino acids: CASSGDGRVEETQYF. The CDR3 nucleotides are TGCGCCAGCAGCGGGGACGGACGGGTCGAAGAGACCCAGTACTTC.

V is TRBV25-1 and J is TRBJ1-1; D is possibly TRBD1 (5 bases). CDR3 length equals 12 residues. Germline V CDR1 and CDR2: MGHDK, SYGVNS. V lost 6 bases, J lost 10 bases, and 15 bases lay in between. The CDR3: CASSLSWGGAFF. The DNA for the CDR3 is TGTGCCAGCAGCCTCTCTTGGGGGGGAGCTTTCTTT.

The chain carries TRBV28 and TRBJ2-4; 9 bases map to TRBD1. This CDR3 region has 17 residues. The trim removed 5 bases at V and 6 bases at J, leaving 14 bases unmatched. Germline V gene sequence: CDR1 MDHEN, CDR2 SYDVKM. CDR3 in amino acids: CASSPWDRVIPLNIQYF. In nucleotides, the CDR3 is TGTGCCAGCAGTCCTTGGGACAGGGTAATTCCTTTAAACATTCAGTACTTC.

The chain carries TRBV6-1 and TRBJ2-5, with 8 nucleotides matching TRBD1. Germline CDR1 and CDR2: MNHNS and SASEGT. The CDR3 is 13 residues long. J was trimmed by 5 bases and V by 7 bases; bases with no gene match: 6. Here the CDR3 reads CASKLGQGETQYF. The DNA of the CDR3 is TGTGCCAGCAAATTAGGACAGGGTGAGACCCAGTACTTC.

CDR3 loop: CASSSRTSGTGETQYF. The CDR3 DNA is TGTGCCAGCAGCTCTAGGACTAGCGGTACCGGGGAGACCCAGTACTTC. This chain connects TRBV7-2 to TRBJ2-5; 10 bases are a match to TRBD2. Germline trimming cut 4 bases from V and 5 bases from J; bases unmatched to any gene: 10. This CDR3 contains 16 residues. Per the germline V gene, CDR1 is SGHTA and CDR2 is FQGNSA.

In this sample, this clone turned up once. The chain employs TRBV29-1 and TRBJ2-5; the match to TRBD1 covers 10 bases. This CDR3 spans 13 amino acids. Germline V gene lookup returns CDR1 SQVTM and CDR2 ANQGSEA. V trimming: 7 bases; J trimming: 5 bases; junction bases outside the gene matches: 7. This CDR3 is CSARTGGGETQYF. CDR3 coding DNA: TGCAGCGCTCGGACAGGGGGGGGCGAGACCCAGTACTTC.